This T cell receptor beta chain appears in the sequencing data of a study of T cells after yellow fever vaccination. Whole-study context: Low-cell-number fractions were prepared with SMART-Seq v4 Ultra Low Input.

This clonotype turned up a few times. Conversion of TCR transcripts into cDNA relied on 5'RACE template switching, which added a universal primer site and UMIs. Each CDR3 protein gets one entry after TCRdb re-called the 5' RACE reads with MiXCR. Among 300,000 to 400,000 distinct CDR3 sequences listed, roughly 7.5% were seen once. This TCR was recovered from a man aged 18 to 35 who received the YFV17D yellow fever vaccine. Sequenced here: PBMCs, sampled about 41 days after the first yellow fever vaccination.

The CDR3 nucleotides are TGTGCCAGCAGCCGATATCCTGATTCCACAGATACGCAGTATTTT. Translated: CASSRYPDSTDTQYF. This sequence joins TRBV6-2 or TRBV6-3 and TRBJ2-3; D unresolved. Per germline, CDR1 MNHEY and CDR2 SVGEGT. CDR3 length equals 15 residues. Trimming pared 6 bases from V and 2 bases from J, leaving 15 bases between.